This T cell receptor beta chain was retrieved from a study of blood T cell repertoires in COVID-19. Some clones are missing from TCRdb's copy, which holds only in-frame ones; the method was immunoSEQ multiplex PCR. The sample contains about 130,000 clones, 90% of which appear only once. This clone appeared once. This receptor was obtained from a man between 50 and 59 years old with active COVID-19. Specimen: peripheral blood.

The CDR3 DNA reads as TGTGCCAGCAGCTCCCCCCCGGGTGGACAGGGTGGGAGCTGGACCCAGTACTTC. It codes for CASSSPPGGQGGSWTQYF. The rearrangement joins TRBV7-8 to TRBJ2-5; 8 bases map to TRBD1. The germline V gene has CDR1 SGHVS and CDR2 FQNEAQ. J lost 7 bases, V lost 4 bases, and 20 bases had no gene match. This CDR3 comprises 18 residues. Complete variable domain (other parts from reference TRBV7-8 and TRBJ2-5): GAGVSQSPRYKVAKRGQDVALRCDPISGHVSLFWYQQALGQGPEFLTYFQNEAQLDKSGLPSDRFFAERPEGSVSTLKIQRTQQEDSAVYLCASSSPPGGQGGSWTQYFGPGTRLLVL.